This TCR beta chain was captured by sequencing in a study of T cell responses to AZD1222 COVID-19 vaccine. Notes on the study in general: Mostly white British, mostly female donors; authors suggested clonal diversity may be underestimated.

The table came from immunoSEQ multiplex PCR; TCRdb's copy has only in-frame clones and leaves some out. The repertoire has 100,000 to 150,000 clones, 90% of them found once; the top ten carry around 4.5%. Comments on this clone: Its specificity is unknown.

V lost 4 bases to trimming and J lost 2 bases, with 16 bases between them. Germline CDR1 and CDR2: MDHEN and SYDVKM. This CDR3 has 16 residues. This clonotype was obtained from an adult in good health. This chain joins TRBV28 and TRBJ2-3, with D possibly being TRBD2 (6 bases). This specimen consisted of peripheral blood, obtained on day 0 of MenACWY control vaccination. CDR3 protein: CASSSTRDSYTDTQYF. CDR3 coding DNA: TGTGCCAGCAGTTCTACGAGGGACTCTTACACAGATACGCAGTATTTT.